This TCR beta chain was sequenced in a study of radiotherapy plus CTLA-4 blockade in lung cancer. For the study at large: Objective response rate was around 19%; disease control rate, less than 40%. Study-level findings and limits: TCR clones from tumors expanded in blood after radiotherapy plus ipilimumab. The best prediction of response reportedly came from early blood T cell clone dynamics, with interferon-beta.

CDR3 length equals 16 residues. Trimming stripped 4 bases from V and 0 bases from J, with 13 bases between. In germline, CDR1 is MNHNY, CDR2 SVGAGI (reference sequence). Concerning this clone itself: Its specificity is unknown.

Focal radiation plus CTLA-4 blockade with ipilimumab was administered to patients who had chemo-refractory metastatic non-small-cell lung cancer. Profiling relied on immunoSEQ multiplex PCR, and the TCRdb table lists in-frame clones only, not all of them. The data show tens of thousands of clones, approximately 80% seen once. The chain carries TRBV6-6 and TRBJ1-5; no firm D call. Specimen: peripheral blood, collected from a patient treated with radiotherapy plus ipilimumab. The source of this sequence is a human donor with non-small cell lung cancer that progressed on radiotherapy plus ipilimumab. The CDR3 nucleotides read TGTGCCAGCAGTTTTAGCCCGGGGTATAGCAATCAGCCCCAGCATTTT. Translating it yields CASSFSPGYSNQPQHF.